A selection of T cell receptor beta chains follows, all from one sample in a study of T cells after yellow fever vaccination. TCRdb ran MiXCR on the 5' RACE reads and lists one entry per CDR3 protein. The sample yields 450,000 to 600,000 distinct CDR3 sequences, around a sixth seen once. Here the sequenced sample was PBMCs, taken 4 to 6 days after the first yellow fever vaccination. These receptors were taken from a man younger than 30 who received the YFV17D yellow fever vaccine. CDR3s include the opening cysteine and the closing phenylalanine or tryptophan. A D gene is named only where the DNA matches it firmly. Clone size, where shown, is once, few, many, or a class for clones that have expanded.

>TRBJ1-5|NA|TRBV12-3/TRBV12-4|few
CASSLIENSNQPQHF
TGTGCCAGCAGTTTAATAGAGAATAGCAATCAGCCCCAGCATTTT
>TRBJ2-7|TRBD1|TRBV2|NA
CAVWDRGNEQYF
TGTGCCGTTTGGGACAGGGGGAACGAGCAGTACTTC
>TRBJ1-4|TRBD1|TRBV29-1|few
CSARPGQGFATNEKLFF
TGCAGCGCCCGCCCTGGACAGGGGTTTGCAACTAATGAAAAACTGTTTTTT
>TRBJ2-7|TRBD1|TRBV7-6|NA
CASSLNRGPRGEQYF
TGTGCCAGCAGTCTTAACAGGGGGCCGCGAGGTGAGCAGTACTTC
>TRBJ1-6|TRBD1|TRBV12-3/TRBV12-4|NA
CASTLGQWGNSPLHF
TGTGCCAGCACCCTGGGACAGTGGGGGAATTCACCCCTCCACTTT
>TRBJ2-5|TRBD2|TRBV27|many
CASSFLAGGTETQYF
TGTGCCAGCAGTTTTCTAGCGGGGGGGACAGAGACCCAGTACTTC
>TRBJ1-5|NA|TRBV6-2/TRBV6-3|NA
CASSYFYSNQPQHF
TGTGCCAGCAGTTACTTCTATAGCAATCAGCCCCAGCATTTT
>TRBJ2-3|NA|TRBV20-1|few
CSAGPADTQYF
TGCAGTGCTGGACCGGCGGATACGCAGTATTTT
>TRBJ2-3|TRBD1|TRBV2|NA
CASSGTGYRDTQYF
TGTGCCAGCAGTGGGACAGGGTATCGAGATACGCAGTATTTT
>TRBJ1-1|TRBD1|TRBV5-1|few
CASSLFDDRGDTEAFF
TGCGCCAGCAGCTTATTTGACGACAGGGGTGACACTGAAGCTTTCTTT
>TRBJ2-1|NA|TRBV7-2|few
CASSRREYAYNEQFF
TGTGCCAGCAGCCGTCGGGAGTACGCCTACAATGAGCAGTTCTTC
>TRBJ1-1|TRBD1|TRBV20-1|few
CSAGDSWNTEAFF
TGCAGTGCTGGGGACAGCTGGAACACTGAAGCTTTCTTT
>TRBJ2-3|TRBD1|TRBV4-1|NA
CASSQDPQGVDTQYF
TGCGCCAGCAGCCAAGATCCCCAGGGGGTCGATACGCAGTATTTT
>TRBJ2-3|TRBD2|TRBV2|few
CASSAARGDPTDTQYF
TGTGCCAGCAGTGCGGCGCGGGGGGACCCCACAGATACGCAGTATTTT
>TRBJ2-2|NA|TRBV4-3|many
CASSHTLTDRFGGELFF
TGCGCCAGCAGCCACACCCTAACCGACAGATTTGGCGGGGAGCTGTTTTTT
>TRBJ1-2|NA|TRBV6-5|few
CASSLTGLDGYTF
TGTGCCAGCAGTTTAACAGGGCTGGATGGCTACACCTTC
>TRBJ2-1|NA|TRBV12-3/TRBV12-4|few
CASSLSSDNEQFF
TGTGCCAGCAGTTTGTCGTCAGACAATGAGCAGTTCTTC
>TRBJ2-5|TRBD1|TRBV6-5|few
CASSYSMGQIQETQYF
TGTGCCAGCAGTTACAGTATGGGACAGATCCAAGAGACCCAGTACTTC
>TRBJ1-1|NA|TRBV12-3/TRBV12-4|NA
CASSFKGPNTEAFF
TGTGCCAGCAGTTTCAAGGGGCCAAACACTGAAGCTTTCTTT